This TCR beta chain appears in the sequencing data of a study of T cell changes during pregnancy in multiple sclerosis. The method was immunoSEQ multiplex PCR; TCRdb's version includes in-frame clones alone and lacks a portion of them. In the table there are about 60,000 clones, about 89% of which are singletons. The V gene lost 6 bases and the J gene lost 0 bases, with 12 bases spanning the gap. Germline-derived CDR1 and CDR2 are MNHEY and SVGAGI. CDR3 size: 15 residues. V is TRBV6-5 and J is TRBJ1-3; unclear D gene. The sample was CD4+ T cells from peripheral blood mononuclear cells, taken in the first trimester of pregnancy. The sequence derives from a female donor with multiple sclerosis, enrolled in a pregnancy study. CDR3 coding DNA: TGTGCCAGCAGGTCTACAGCAGTCTCTGGAAACACCATATATTTT. Protein product: CASRSTAVSGNTIYF.